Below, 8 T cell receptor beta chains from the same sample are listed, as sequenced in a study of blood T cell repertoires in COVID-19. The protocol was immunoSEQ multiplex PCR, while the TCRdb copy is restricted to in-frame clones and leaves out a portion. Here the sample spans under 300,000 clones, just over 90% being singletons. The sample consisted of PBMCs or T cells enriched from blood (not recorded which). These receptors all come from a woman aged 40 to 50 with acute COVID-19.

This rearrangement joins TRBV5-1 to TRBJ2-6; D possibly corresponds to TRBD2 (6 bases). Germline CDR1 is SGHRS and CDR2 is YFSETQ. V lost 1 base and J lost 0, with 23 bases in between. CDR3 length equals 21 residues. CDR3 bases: TGCGCCAGCAGCTTGCGGGCCGCGGGGCTTTTTTCTAGCTCTGGGGCCAACGTCCTGACTTTC. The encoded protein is CASSLRAAGLFSSSGANVLTF.

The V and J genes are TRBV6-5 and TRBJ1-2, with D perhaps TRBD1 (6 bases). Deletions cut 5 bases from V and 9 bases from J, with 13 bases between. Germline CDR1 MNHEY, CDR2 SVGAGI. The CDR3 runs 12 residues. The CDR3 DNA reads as TGTGCCAGCAGTCCAACGGGACATCGCTACACCTTC. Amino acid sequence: CASSPTGHRYTF.

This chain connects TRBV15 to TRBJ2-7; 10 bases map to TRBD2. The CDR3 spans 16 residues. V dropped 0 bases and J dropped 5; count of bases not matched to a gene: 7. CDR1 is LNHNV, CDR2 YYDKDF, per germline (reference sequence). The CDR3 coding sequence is TGTGCCACCAGCAGAGATAGAGCGGGAGGGCCTGACGAGCAGTACTTC. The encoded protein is CATSRDRAGGPDEQYF.

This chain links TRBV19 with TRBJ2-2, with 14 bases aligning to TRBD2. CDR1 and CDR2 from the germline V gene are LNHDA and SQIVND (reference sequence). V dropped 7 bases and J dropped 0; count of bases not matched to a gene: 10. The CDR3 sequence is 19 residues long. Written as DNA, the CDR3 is TGTGCCAGTACCCTCGCCCGACTAGCGGGGGGGGCGAACACCGGGGAGCTGTTTTTT. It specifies CASTLARLAGGANTGELFF.

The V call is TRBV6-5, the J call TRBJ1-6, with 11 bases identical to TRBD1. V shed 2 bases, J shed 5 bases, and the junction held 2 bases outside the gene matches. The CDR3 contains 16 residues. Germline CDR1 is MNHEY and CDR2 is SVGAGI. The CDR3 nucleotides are TGTGCCAGCAGTTACGGGACAGGGGGTAATAATTCACCCCTCCACTTT. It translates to CASSYGTGGNNSPLHF.

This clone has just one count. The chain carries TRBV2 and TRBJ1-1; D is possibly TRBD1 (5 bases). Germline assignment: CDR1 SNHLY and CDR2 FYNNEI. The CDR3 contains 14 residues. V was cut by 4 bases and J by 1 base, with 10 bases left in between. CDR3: CASSVRDRNTEAFF. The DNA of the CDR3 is TGTGCCAGCAGTGTACGTGACAGGAACACTGAAGCTTTCTTT.

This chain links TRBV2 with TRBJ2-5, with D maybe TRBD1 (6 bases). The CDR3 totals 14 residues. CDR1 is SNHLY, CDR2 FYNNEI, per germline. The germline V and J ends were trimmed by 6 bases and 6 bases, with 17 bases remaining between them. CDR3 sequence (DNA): TGTGCCAGCAGGCCGGGACATGCTGTGCAGACCCAGTACTTC. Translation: CASRPGHAVQTQYF.

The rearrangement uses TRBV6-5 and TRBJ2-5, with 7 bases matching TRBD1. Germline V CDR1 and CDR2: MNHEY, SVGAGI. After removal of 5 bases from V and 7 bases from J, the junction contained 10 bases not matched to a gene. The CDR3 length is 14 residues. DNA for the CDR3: TGTGCCAGCAGTCGGGACAGCGACCCGGGGACCCAGTACTTC. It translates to CASSRDSDPGTQYF.